This T cell receptor beta chain is drawn from a study of cytomegalovirus exposure and HLA in healthy donors. The CDR3 totals 14 residues. V was pared by 4 bases and J by 5 bases, with 2 bases of the junction left unmatched. Germline V CDR1 and CDR2: SGHRS, YFSETQ. Overall study findings and caveats: In vitro confirmation showed three CMV-associated chains to be CMV antigen specific. Reportedly, diagnosis of cytomegalovirus status by the classifier showed high specificity and sensitivity.

The method was immunoSEQ multiplex PCR; TCRdb's version includes in-frame clones alone and lacks a portion of them. Here the sample spans under 150,000 clones, around 87% being singletons. The donors were part of the approximately 130-subject validation cohort, which stood apart from the 666-subject first cohort. A note on this clone: The antigen is undetermined.

The source of this sequence is a man in his late teens or twenties in good health and CMV-seropositive. Sequencing was done on a sample of PBMCs. The chain joins TRBV5-1 to TRBJ2-5; 13 bases match TRBD2. The CDR3 spells CASSLGLAGETQYF. The CDR3 DNA is TGCGCCAGCAGCCTGGGACTAGCGGGGGAGACCCAGTACTTC. Full variable domain (outside the CDR3, taken from reference TRBV5-1 and TRBJ2-5): KAGVTQTPRYLIKTRGQQVTLSCSPISGHRSVSWYQQTPGQGLQFLFEYFSETQRNKGNFPGRFSGRQFSNSRSEMNVSTLELGDSALYLCASSLGLAGETQYFGPGTRLLVL.